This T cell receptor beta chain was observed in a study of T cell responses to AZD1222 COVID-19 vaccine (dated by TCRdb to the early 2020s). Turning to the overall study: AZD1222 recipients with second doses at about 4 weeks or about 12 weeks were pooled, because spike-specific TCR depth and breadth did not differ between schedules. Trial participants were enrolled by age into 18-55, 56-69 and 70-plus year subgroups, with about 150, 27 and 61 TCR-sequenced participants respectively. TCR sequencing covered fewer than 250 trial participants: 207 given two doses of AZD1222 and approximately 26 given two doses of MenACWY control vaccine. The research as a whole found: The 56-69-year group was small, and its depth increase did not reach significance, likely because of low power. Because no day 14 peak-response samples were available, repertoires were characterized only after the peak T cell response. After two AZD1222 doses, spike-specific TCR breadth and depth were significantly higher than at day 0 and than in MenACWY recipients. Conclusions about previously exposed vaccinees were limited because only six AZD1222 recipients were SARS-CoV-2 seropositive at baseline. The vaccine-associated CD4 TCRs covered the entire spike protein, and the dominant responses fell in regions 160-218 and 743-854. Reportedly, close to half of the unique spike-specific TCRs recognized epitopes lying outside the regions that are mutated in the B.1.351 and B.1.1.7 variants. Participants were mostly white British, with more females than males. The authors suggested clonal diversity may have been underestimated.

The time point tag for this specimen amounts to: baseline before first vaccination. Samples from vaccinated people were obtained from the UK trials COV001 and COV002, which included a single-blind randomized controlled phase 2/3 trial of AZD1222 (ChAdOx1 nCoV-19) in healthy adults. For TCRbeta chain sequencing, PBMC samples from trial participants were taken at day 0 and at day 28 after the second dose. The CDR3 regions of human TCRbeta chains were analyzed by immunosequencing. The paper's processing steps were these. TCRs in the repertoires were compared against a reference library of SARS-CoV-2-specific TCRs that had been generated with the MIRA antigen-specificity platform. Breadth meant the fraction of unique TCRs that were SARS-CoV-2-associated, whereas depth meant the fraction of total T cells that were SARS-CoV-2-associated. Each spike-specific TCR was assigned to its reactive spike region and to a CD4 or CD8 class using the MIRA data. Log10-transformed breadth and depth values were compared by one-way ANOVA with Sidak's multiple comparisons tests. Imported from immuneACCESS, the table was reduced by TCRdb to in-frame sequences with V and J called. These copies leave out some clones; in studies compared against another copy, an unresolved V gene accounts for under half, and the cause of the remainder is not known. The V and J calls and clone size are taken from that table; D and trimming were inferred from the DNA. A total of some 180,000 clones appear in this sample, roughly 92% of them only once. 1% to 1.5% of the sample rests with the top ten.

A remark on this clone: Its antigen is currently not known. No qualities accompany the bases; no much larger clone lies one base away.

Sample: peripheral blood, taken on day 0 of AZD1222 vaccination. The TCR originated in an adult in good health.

The sequence in DNA is TGTGCCAGCAGTCATCCCCTGGGTAGCAATCAGCCCCAGCATTTT. This gives the protein CASSHPLGSNQPQHF. Recombination linked TRBV7-4 to TRBJ1-5; no confident D gene assignment can be made. V sheds 6 bases and J sheds 0 bases, leaving 12 bases between their ends. The CDR3, cysteine through phenylalanine, is 15 amino acids long. Only CDR3 DNA remains: 45 bases, in frame from the first base. The germline V gene provides CDR1 SGHVT and CDR2 SQSDAQ.